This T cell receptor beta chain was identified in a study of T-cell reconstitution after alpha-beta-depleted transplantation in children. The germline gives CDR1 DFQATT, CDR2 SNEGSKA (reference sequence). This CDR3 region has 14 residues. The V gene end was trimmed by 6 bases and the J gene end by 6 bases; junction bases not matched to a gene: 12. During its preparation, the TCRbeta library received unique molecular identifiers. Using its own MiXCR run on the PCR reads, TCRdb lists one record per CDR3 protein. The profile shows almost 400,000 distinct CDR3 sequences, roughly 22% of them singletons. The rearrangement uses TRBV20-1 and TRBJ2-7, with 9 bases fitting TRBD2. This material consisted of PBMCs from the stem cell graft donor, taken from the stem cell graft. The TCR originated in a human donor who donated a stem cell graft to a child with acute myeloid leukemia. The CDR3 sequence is CSACGRAKVREQYF. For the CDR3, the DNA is TGCAGTGCATGCGGGAGGGCCAAGGTTCGCGAGCAGTACTTC.